This section outlines one T cell receptor beta chain sequence together with its context. The antigen is unknown. This CDR3 contains 15 residues. The V end was cut by 3 bases, the J end by 4 bases, with 14 bases between. In germline, CDR1 is MNHEY, CDR2 SMNVEV (reference sequence). These data are taken from a study of shared clonotypes between healthy human individuals. Study observations and caveats: The sampled material consisted only of blood, and tissue repertoires are likely to differ.

Replicate PCRs were loaded with around 0.3 ug DNA from unsorted PBMC, about 29,000 T cell genomes. In the source study's methods: Owing to the provision of junction-only sequences devoid of quality scores by immunoSEQ, filtering differed. Method: immunoSEQ multiplex PCR; TCRdb's copy keeps in-frame clones and lacks some. V, J and clone size were drawn from that table, and D and trimming were deduced from the DNA. This table has some 490,000 clones, 60% to 80% appearing once. The clonotype was recovered from a woman aged 40-49 years in good health. Some clones in this sample may be carry-over from other donors' samples. The V and J genes are TRBV27 and TRBJ2-3; the D gene is possibly TRBD2 (6 bases). The sample comprised PBMCs. CDR3 loop: CASSLRTGRPDTQYF. In nucleotides, the CDR3 is TGTGCCAGCAGTTTGCGGACGGGGAGGCCAGATACGCAGTATTTT.